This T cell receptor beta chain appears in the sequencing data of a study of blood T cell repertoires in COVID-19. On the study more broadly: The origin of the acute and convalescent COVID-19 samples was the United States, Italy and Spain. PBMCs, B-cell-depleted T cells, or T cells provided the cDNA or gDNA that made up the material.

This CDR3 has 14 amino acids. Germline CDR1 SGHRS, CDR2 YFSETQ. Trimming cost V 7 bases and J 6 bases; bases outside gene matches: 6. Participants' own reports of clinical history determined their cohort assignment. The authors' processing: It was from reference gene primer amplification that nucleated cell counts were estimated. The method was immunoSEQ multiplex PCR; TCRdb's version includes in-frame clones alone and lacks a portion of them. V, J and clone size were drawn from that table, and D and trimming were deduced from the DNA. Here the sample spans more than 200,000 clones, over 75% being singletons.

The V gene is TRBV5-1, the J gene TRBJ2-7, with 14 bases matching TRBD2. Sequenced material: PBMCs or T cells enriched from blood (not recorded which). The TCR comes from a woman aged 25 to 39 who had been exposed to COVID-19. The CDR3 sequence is CASRGTSGRGEQYF. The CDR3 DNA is TGCGCCAGCCGCGGGACTAGCGGGAGAGGCGAGCAGTACTTC. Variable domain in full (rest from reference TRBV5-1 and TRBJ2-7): KAGVTQTPRYLIKTRGQQVTLSCSPISGHRSVSWYQQTPGQGLQFLFEYFSETQRNKGNFPGRFSGRQFSNSRSEMNVSTLELGDSALYLCASRGTSGRGEQYFGPGTRLTVT.